The TCR beta chain under discussion was sequenced for a study of CD4 T cells in relation to SARS-CoV-2 and coronaviruses. Across the whole study: Shared crossreactive spike epitopes were mapped to their HLA restriction. Study results and limitations: No crossreactivity against non-spike viral proteins was tested here. Monoreactive clones expanded significantly more to SARS-CoV-2 than crossreactive clones did.

The unexposed donors gave CD4+ T cells in about 2010-2019, prior to COVID-19. TCRdb's copy holds only in-frame clones and misses some; the assay was immunoSEQ multiplex PCR. The sample shows about 65,000 clones, about nine tenths of them seen only once. The CDR3 sequence is 14 residues long. Trimming removed 0 bases from V and 6 bases from J, with 12 bases in between. CDR1 and CDR2 (germline): SGHTA, FQGTGA. To note about this clone: As yet, its antigen is unknown.

This chain joins TRBV7-3 and TRBJ2-7; D is ambiguous. This receptor was taken from a human donor in good health. The source material was memory CD4+ T cells from PBMCs. The CDR3, as DNA: TGTGCCAGCAGCTTAACAGGACCCCTAAGCGAGCAGTACTTC. Translation: CASSLTGPLSEQYF.